Below, 19 T cell receptor beta chains from the same sample are listed, as sequenced in a study of CD8 T cells in ankylosing spondylitis. TCRdb processed the 5' RACE reads anew with MiXCR; each CDR3 protein has one entry. The sample records more than 200,000 distinct CDR3 sequences, roughly a quarter being singletons. The sequenced sample was blood, either unsorted or a sorted T cell fraction (not recorded which). The receptor set was obtained from a male donor with ankylosing spondylitis or in good health (not recorded which).

This clonotype occurred many times. The CDR3 region is CASRAGTGGGGYTF. The CDR3 nucleotides are TGTGCCAGCAGGGCCGGGACAGGGGGCGGTGGCTACACCTTC. This rearrangement joins TRBV12-3 or TRBV12-4 to TRBJ1-2; 12 nucleotides line up with TRBD1. The CDR3 consists of 14 residues. Trimming removed 6 bases from V and 7 bases from J; junction bases left unmatched: 6.

The rearrangement links TRBV29-1 to TRBJ2-7; 7 positions agree with TRBD1. The CDR3 length is 14 residues. V was pared by 7 bases and J by 6 bases, with 15 bases of the junction left unmatched. In germline, CDR1 is SQVTM, CDR2 ANQGSEA. For the CDR3, the DNA is TGCAGCGCCTGGTCGGACAGGCCCACCTGCGAGCAGTACTTC. The encoded protein is CSAWSDRPTCEQYF.

This clonotype was seen many times. The chain has TRBV5-1 and TRBJ2-2; no clear D. The CDR3 runs to 15 residues. Germline V CDR1 and CDR2: SGHRS, YFSETQ. Trimming took off 5 bases at V and 3 bases at J, with 14 bases between the two ends. DNA for the CDR3: TGCGCCAGCAGAATTTCGAGGCAGTACACCGGGGAGCTGTTTTTT. Amino acid sequence: CASRISRQYTGELFF.

The V gene is TRBV9, the J gene TRBJ2-3, with a tentative D call TRBD2 (5 bases). The ends were cut back, 0 bases at V and 0 bases at J, with 5 bases in the middle. CDR3 length equals 14 residues. Germline-derived CDR1 and CDR2 are SGDLS and YYNGEE. The CDR3 loop is CASSVGRSTDTQYF. CDR3 DNA: TGTGCCAGCAGCGTAGGGAGGAGCACAGATACGCAGTATTTT.

The V call is TRBV12-3 or TRBV12-4, the J call TRBJ2-3, with no clear D. Trimming cost V 7 bases and J 0 bases, with 17 bases left between them. The CDR3 covers 16 residues. Written as DNA, the CDR3 is TGTGCCAGCACCTCCGGACGGAAATCCAGCACAGATACGCAGTATTTT. Its translation is CASTSGRKSSTDTQYF.

This clonotype came up once. The DNA for the CDR3 is TGCAGTGCTAGAGATTCGGCTAGCGGGGGGCGACAGTACTTC. It codes for CSARDSASGGRQYF. The chain links TRBV20-1 to TRBJ2-4; 11 bases align to TRBD2. The CDR3 totals 14 residues. With V trimmed by 0 bases and J by 13 bases, 8 bases remained unmatched. CDR1 DFQATT and CDR2 SNEGSKA come from the germline V gene (reference sequence).

This clonotype has a count of ten or more. V is TRBV29-1 and J is TRBJ2-3, with TRBD1 matching over 11 bases. CDR3 length equals 16 residues. J lost 1 base, V lost 7 bases, and 10 bases had no gene match. Germline assignment: CDR1 SQVTM and CDR2 ANQGSEA. The CDR3 loop is CSGLTGTGGRTDTQYF. The CDR3 DNA follows: TGCAGCGGCTTAACCGGGACAGGGGGACGCACAGATACGCAGTATTTT.

This chain connects TRBV20-1 to TRBJ2-2; 10 bases fit TRBD2. The CDR3 consists of 16 residues. V lost 0 bases to trimming and J lost 2 bases; unmatched junction nucleotides: 3. In germline, CDR1 is DFQATT, CDR2 SNEGSKA (reference sequence). The CDR3 region is CSARDRLAGNTGELFF. CDR3 nucleotide sequence: TGCAGTGCTAGAGATCGACTAGCGGGCAACACCGGGGAGCTGTTTTTT.

The J gene is TRBJ1-2, the V gene TRBV12-3 or TRBV12-4; the match to TRBD1 covers 7 bases. V lost 2 bases to trimming and J lost 8 bases; unmatched junction nucleotides: 5. This CDR3 has 13 residues. The CDR3, as DNA: TGTGCCAGCAGTTTATTGGCGGGACAGGGCTACACCTTC. This translates into CASSLLAGQGYTF.

This clonotype was seen a few times. The chain employs TRBV20-1 and TRBJ2-5, with D perhaps assigned TRBD1 or TRBD2 (5 bases each). Trimming took 3 bases from V and 5 from J, leaving 22 bases between them. The germline CDR1 and CDR2 sequences are DFQATT and SNEGSKA (reference sequence). The CDR3 has 16 residues. CDR3: CSARRRAVREGETQYF. CDR3 DNA sequence: TGCAGTGCTAGGCGTCGGGCCGTACGAGAGGGGGAGACCCAGTACTTC.

This clonotype was counted at least ten times. The CDR3 region has the DNA TGCAGCGTCGGCCAGGGTTCCTACGAGCAGTACTTC. Amino acids: CSVGQGSYEQYF. The chain is built from TRBV29-1 and TRBJ2-7; maybe TRBD1 (5 bases). The V and J ends lost 6 bases and 1 base respectively, with 10 bases between them. Germline V gene lookup returns CDR1 SQVTM and CDR2 ANQGSEA. The CDR3 is 12 amino acids.

This clonotype showed up just once. The chain links TRBV12-3 or TRBV12-4 to TRBJ1-5; no firm D call. This CDR3 contains 12 residues. V lost 3 bases and J 6 bases, leaving 6 bases between the germline ends. The CDR3 here is CASSFSSQPQHF. The CDR3 DNA follows: TGTGCCAGCAGTTTCAGTAGTCAGCCCCAGCATTTT.

This clonotype was picked up many times. V and J are TRBV29-1 and TRBJ2-7; D unclear. CDR1 SQVTM and CDR2 ANQGSEA come from the germline V gene. This CDR3 contains 12 residues. V was cut by 4 bases and J by 4 bases, with 11 bases left in between. CDR3 in amino acids: CSVGGSFYEQYF. The CDR3 coding sequence is TGCAGCGTTGGAGGCAGTTTTTACGAGCAGTACTTC.

This clonotype was counted between two and nine times. V usage is TRBV20-1 and J usage is TRBJ2-7, with a weak D call TRBD2 (5 bases). V was trimmed by 6 bases and J by 4 bases, leaving 22 bases between them. This CDR3 is built from 15 residues. Germline V lookup: CDR1 DFQATT, CDR2 SNEGSKA (reference sequence). The CDR3 DNA reads as TGCAGTGCCCATTCAATGGCGTCGGGGAATTACGAGCAGTACTTC. It specifies CSAHSMASGNYEQYF.

This clonotype was observed a few times. The chain carries TRBV12-3 or TRBV12-4 and TRBJ1-4; TRBD1 agrees at 10 bases. The CDR3 has 15 amino acids. V dropped 3 bases and J dropped 7; count of bases not matched to a gene: 5. The CDR3 protein is CASSLGGQGFEKLFF. Here the CDR3 DNA reads TGTGCCAGCAGTTTGGGGGGACAGGGGTTTGAAAAACTGTTTTTT.

This clonotype was detected ten times or more. V gene TRBV20-1 combines with J gene TRBJ2-7; 9 bases line up with TRBD1. CDR1 DFQATT and CDR2 SNEGSKA come from the germline V gene (reference sequence). Trimming cost V 4 bases and J 2 bases; bases outside gene matches: 6. CDR3 length equals 14 residues. CDR3 nucleotide sequence: TGCAGTGCTAACCGGGACAGGGCGACCTACGAGCAGTACTTC. It specifies CSANRDRATYEQYF.

This clonotype was seen only a few times. The rearrangement joins TRBV20-1 to TRBJ2-5; unclear D gene. The ends were cut back, 6 bases at V and 2 bases at J, with 10 bases in the middle. Per germline, CDR1 DFQATT and CDR2 SNEGSKA (reference sequence). CDR3 length equals 12 residues. The CDR3 reads CSALRQQETQYF. As DNA, the CDR3 is TGCAGTGCCCTCAGGCAGCAAGAGACCCAGTACTTC.

This chain uses TRBV2 with TRBJ2-5; D may be TRBD1 (6 bases). The CDR3 consists of 16 residues. V was clipped by 4 bases and J by 1 base, with 16 bases between them. CDR1 is SNHLY and CDR2 is FYNNEI in the germline V gene. This CDR3 is CASSVPSQGPQETQYF. Written as DNA, the CDR3 is TGTGCCAGCAGTGTTCCCTCACAGGGCCCCCAAGAGACCCAGTACTTC.

This clonotype came up once. The chain combines TRBV20-1 with TRBJ2-7; a possible D gene is TRBD2 (6 bases). CDR1 and CDR2 (germline): DFQATT, SNEGSKA (reference sequence). V was cut by 6 bases and J by 5 bases, with 20 bases left in between. The CDR3 consists of 14 residues. The CDR3 here is CSASPPRGTNEQYF. CDR3 nucleotides: TGCAGTGCGAGTCCACCCCGGGGGACCAACGAGCAGTACTTC.